The 30 T cell receptor beta chains reported below all come from one sample, sequenced in a study of blood T cell repertoires in COVID-19. The protocol was immunoSEQ multiplex PCR, while the TCRdb copy is restricted to in-frame clones and leaves out a portion. The table records under 300,000 clones, approximately 89% of them present only once. The specimen sequenced was peripheral blood. All receptors come from a woman aged 35 to 49 who had recovered from COVID-19.

The rearrangement joins TRBV6-5 to TRBJ2-1, with TRBD2 matching over 8 bases. V gave up 6 bases and J gave up 5 bases; unmatched junction bases: 3. This CDR3 is built from 13 residues. Germline CDR1 MNHEY, CDR2 SVGAGI. CDR3 residues: CASRREENNEQFF. In DNA, the CDR3 is TGTGCCAGCAGGCGGGAGGAGAACAATGAGCAGTTCTTC.

The count of this clone is one. The V call is TRBV7-9, the J call TRBJ1-4; possibly TRBD1 for D (5 bases). Germline CDR1 is SEHNR and CDR2 is FQNEAQ (reference sequence). This CDR3 spans 14 amino acids. Between the trimmed V and J ends, which lost 3 bases and 7 bases, there was a span of 12 bases. The DNA of the CDR3 is TGTGCCAGCAGCTTTGGGCCCCAGGGTGAAAAACTGTTTTTT. This codes for CASSFGPQGEKLFF. The entire variable domain, with the rest obtained from reference TRBV7-9 and TRBJ1-4, is as follows: DTGVSQNPRHKITKRGQNVTFRCDPISEHNRLYWYRQTLGQGPEFLTYFQNEAQLEKSRLLSDRFSAERPKGSFSTLEIQRTEQGDSAMYLCASSFGPQGEKLFFGSGTQLSVL.

V gene TRBV4-3 combines with J gene TRBJ2-1, with no clear D. Germline assignment: CDR1 LGHNA and CDR2 YSLEER. V shed 0 bases and J shed 3 bases, with 12 bases lying between them. CDR3 length: 16 residues. CDR3 sequence: CASSQDRRLVYNEQFF. CDR3 sequence (DNA): TGCGCCAGCAGCCAAGATAGACGGCTAGTCTACAATGAGCAGTTCTTC.

The chain uses TRBV3-1 (or the pseudogene TRBV3-2) and TRBJ2-3; 12 nucleotides agree with TRBD2. Trimming took 1 base from V and 9 from J; bases not matched to a gene: 5. The CDR3 contains 15 residues. Germline CDR1 and CDR2: LGHDT and YNNKEL (reference sequence). CDR3 nucleotides: TGTGCCAGCAGCCAAGGTTCTAGCGGGAGGGAAACGCAGTATTTT. This gives the protein CASSQGSSGRETQYF.

This clone has only a few counts. The chain has TRBV6-6 and TRBJ2-1; a weak D match, TRBD2 (5 bases). The CDR3 spans 13 residues. Germline loops: CDR1 MNHNY, CDR2 SVGAGI (reference sequence). Trimming removed 4 bases from V and 10 bases from J, with 14 bases in between. CDR3 region: CASSSAGLGEQFF. The CDR3, as DNA: TGTGCCAGCAGTTCCGCCGGACTTGGGGAGCAGTTCTTC.

The CDR3 coding sequence is TGTGCCAGTAGTCCAAGGGGCGCGCGGGGCACCGGGGAGCTGTTTTTT. It codes for CASSPRGARGTGELFF. The chain carries TRBV19 and TRBJ2-2; weak D call: TRBD2 (6 bases). CDR3 length: 16 amino acids. In germline, CDR1 is LNHDA, CDR2 SQIVND (reference sequence). The V end was cut by 5 bases, the J end by 4 bases, with 17 bases between.

The V call is TRBV3-1 (or the pseudogene TRBV3-2), the J call TRBJ2-5; maybe TRBD1 (5 bases). The CDR3 has 14 amino acids. CDR1 LGHDT and CDR2 YNNKEL come from the germline V gene (reference sequence). Trimming stripped 1 base from V and 2 bases from J, with 8 bases between. This CDR3 reads CASSQAYRQETQYF. The CDR3 nucleotides read TGTGCCAGCAGCCAAGCCTACAGGCAAGAGACCCAGTACTTC.

V and J are TRBV3-1 (or the pseudogene TRBV3-2) and TRBJ2-2; 7 bases match TRBD2. Trimming at V came to 3 bases and at J to 5 bases, leaving 6 bases not matched to a gene. The CDR3 totals 15 residues. Germline V CDR1 and CDR2: LGHDT, YNNKEL (reference sequence). CDR3 sequence: CASSQASGLTGELFF. The CDR3 DNA reads as TGTGCCAGCAGCCAGGCTAGCGGATTGACCGGGGAGCTGTTTTTT.

In its sample, this clone was seen once. The gene calls are TRBV27 and TRBJ1-2, with TRBD1 as a possible D gene (5 bases). With 6 bases removed from V and 2 bases from J, the gap between germline ends came to 16 bases. The CDR3 spans 15 residues. CDR1 is MNHEY and CDR2 is SMNVEV in the germline V gene (reference sequence). CDR3 region: CASSRRLEGNYGYTF. The CDR3, as DNA: TGTGCCAGCAGCCGCAGGTTGGAGGGGAACTATGGCTACACCTTC.

The rearrangement links TRBV5-6 to TRBJ1-1, with D possibly matching TRBD1 (6 bases). The CDR3 consists of 13 residues. Per the germline V gene, CDR1 is SGHDT and CDR2 is YYEEEE. V was trimmed by 5 bases and J by 4 bases, leaving 12 bases between them. The CDR3 sequence is CASRDSQSTEAFF. In DNA form, the CDR3 reads TGTGCCAGCAGGGACAGTCAGTCCACTGAAGCTTTCTTT.

The rearrangement links TRBV7-2 to TRBJ1-6; D ambiguous. The germline V gene has CDR1 SGHTA and CDR2 FQGNSA. V lost 4 bases, J lost 0 bases, and 7 bases lay in between. This CDR3 spans 15 amino acids. CDR3 DNA: TGTGCCAGCAGCTCCCTGAGCTCCTATAATTCACCCCTCCACTTT. This encodes CASSSLSSYNSPLHF.

V gene TRBV7-2 combines with J gene TRBJ1-2; 9 bases fit TRBD1. J was trimmed by 6 bases and V by 0 bases; bases with no gene match: 2. The CDR3 consists of 14 residues. Germline V gene sequence: CDR1 SGHTA, CDR2 FQGNSA. The CDR3 reads CASSLAQGADGYTF. CDR3 sequence (DNA): TGTGCCAGCAGCTTAGCACAGGGGGCCGATGGCTACACCTTC.

This clone came up once. The chain joins TRBV19 to TRBJ2-3, with TRBD2 identical over 9 bases. The J segment lost 6 bases and the V segment lost 3 bases, leaving 4 bases of the junction unmatched. The CDR3 has 14 residues. Germline V lookup: CDR1 LNHDA, CDR2 SQIVND (reference sequence). Written as DNA, the CDR3 is TGTGCCAGTAGTATTATCGGGACTAGCGATACGCAGTATTTT. Its translation: CASSIIGTSDTQYF. Full variable domain (remainder filled in from reference TRBV19 and TRBJ2-3): DGGITQSPKYLFRKEGQNVTLSCEQNLNHDAMYWYRQDPGQGLRLIYYSQIVNDFQKGDIAEGYSVSREKKESFPLTVTSAQKNPTAFYLCASSIIGTSDTQYFGPGTRLTVL.

The gene calls are TRBV7-8 and TRBJ2-5; 8 nucleotides align to TRBD2. The J segment lost 6 bases and the V segment lost 4 bases, leaving 4 bases of the junction unmatched. CDR1 and CDR2 (germline): SGHVS, FQNEAQ. The CDR3 consists of 13 residues. Written as DNA, the CDR3 is TGTGCCAGCAGCTGGACTAGCAGAAAGACCCAGTACTTC. This codes for CASSWTSRKTQYF.

The chain combines TRBV29-1 with TRBJ2-5, with 11 bases identical to TRBD2. This CDR3 region has 15 residues. Germline-derived CDR1 and CDR2 are SQVTM and ANQGSEA. The trim removed 4 bases at V and 0 bases at J, leaving 4 bases unmatched. The CDR3 coding sequence is TGCAGCGTTGGGGGGACTAGCGGCTACCAAGAGACCCAGTACTTC. The encoded protein is CSVGGTSGYQETQYF. Complete variable domain (other parts from reference TRBV29-1 and TRBJ2-5): SAVISQKPSRDICQRGTSLTIQCQVDSQVTMMFWYRQQPGQSLTLIATANQGSEATYESGFVIDKFPISRPNLTFSTLTVSNMSPEDSSIYLCSVGGTSGYQETQYFGPGTRLLVL.

The chain joins TRBV5-6 to TRBJ2-7; the D is unclear. The CDR3 length is 13 residues. Trimming took off 1 base at V and 12 bases at J, with 17 bases between the two ends. Germline CDR1 reads SGHDT; CDR2 reads YYEEEE. CDR3: CASSLMPLEEWYV. CDR3 DNA sequence: TGTGCCAGCAGCTTGATGCCCCTAGAGGAGTGGTACGTC.

The rearrangement joins TRBV3-1 (or the pseudogene TRBV3-2) to TRBJ1-4; no reliable D call. The CDR3 loop spans 16 amino acids. Germline V gene sequence: CDR1 LGHDT, CDR2 YNNKEL (reference sequence). V was pared by 0 bases and J by 0 bases, with 8 bases between. CDR3 protein: CASSQEWGATNEKLFF. Here the CDR3 DNA reads TGTGCCAGCAGCCAAGAATGGGGAGCAACTAATGAAAAACTGTTTTTT.

This rearrangement joins TRBV19 to TRBJ1-4, with D unclear. Deletions cut 3 bases from V and 0 bases from J, with 5 bases between. The CDR3 sequence is 14 residues long. CDR1 and CDR2 (germline): LNHDA, SQIVND (reference sequence). CDR3 coding DNA: TGTGCCAGTAGTATTTCGGCAACTAATGAAAAACTGTTTTTT. Protein: CASSISATNEKLFF.

The genes are TRBV15 and TRBJ1-2; 7 bases are shared with TRBD1. The CDR3 length is 15 residues. Germline values: CDR1 LNHNV, CDR2 YYDKDF (reference sequence). J lost 6 bases, V lost 0 bases, and 7 bases had no gene match. The CDR3: CATSRDMARGDGYTF. The CDR3 nucleotides read TGTGCCACCAGCAGAGATATGGCCAGGGGGGATGGCTACACCTTC.

This chain uses TRBV24-1 with TRBJ2-1; 11 bases align to TRBD1. The CDR3 is 16 residues long. V shed 0 bases, J shed 3 bases, and the junction held 0 bases outside the gene matches. Per the germline V gene, CDR1 is KGHDR and CDR2 is SFDVKD. The CDR3 protein is CATSDLGTGGYNEQFF. In DNA form, the CDR3 reads TGTGCCACCAGTGATTTGGGGACAGGGGGCTACAATGAGCAGTTCTTC.

This rearrangement joins TRBV6-6 to TRBJ2-2; 10 bases match TRBD1. The germline CDR1 and CDR2 sequences are MNHNY and SVGAGI (reference sequence). The CDR3 sequence is 16 residues long. The ends lost 5 bases at V and 3 bases at J; junction bases unmatched: 6. CDR3 protein: CASSQPGQGYTGELFF. CDR3 DNA sequence: TGTGCCAGCAGTCAACCGGGACAGGGGTACACCGGGGAGCTGTTTTTT.

The rearrangement joins TRBV11-2 to TRBJ2-2, with a weak D call TRBD2 (5 bases). The length of the CDR3 is 14 residues. Germline CDR1 is SGHAT and CDR2 is FQNNGV. Trimming shortened V by 1 base and J by 8 bases, and 11 bases separated the two germline ends. The CDR3 DNA reads TGTGCCAGCAGCTTAGTACCCGGAGGAGGGGAGCTGTTTTTT. Protein: CASSLVPGGGELFF.

This clone was found once. The chain couples TRBV16 to TRBJ1-3, with a weak D call TRBD1 (5 bases). V was pared by 4 bases and J by 0 bases, with 10 bases between. From germline, CDR1 is KGHSY and CDR2 FQNENV. There are 15 residues in the CDR3. The CDR3 region has the DNA TGTGCCAGCAGCCTTTCCGGGGGCTCTGGAAACACCATATATTTT. This gives the protein CASSLSGGSGNTIYF.

The genes are TRBV5-6 and TRBJ2-2; TRBD2 matches at 8 bases. Germline V gene sequence: CDR1 SGHDT, CDR2 YYEEEE. The CDR3 loop spans 17 amino acids. V dropped 4 bases and J dropped 2; count of bases not matched to a gene: 10. As DNA, the CDR3 is TGTGCCAGCAGCCCCCGTCGGCTAGCGGGTAACACCGGGGAGCTGTTTTTT. Amino acid sequence: CASSPRRLAGNTGELFF.

V usage is TRBV4-1 and J usage is TRBJ2-7; TRBD1 aligns across 7 bases. The CDR3 covers 13 residues. The V gene end was trimmed by 1 base and the J gene end by 4 bases; junction bases not matched to a gene: 1. Germline values: CDR1 MGHRA, CDR2 YSYEKL. This CDR3 is CASSQGDRYEQYF. The DNA of the CDR3 is TGCGCCAGCAGCCAAGGGGACAGATACGAGCAGTACTTC.

The chain combines TRBV18 with TRBJ2-3, with D perhaps matching TRBD2 (5 bases). Germline V gene sequence: CDR1 KGHSH, CDR2 LQKENI. The V end was cut by 1 base, the J end by 0 bases, with 14 bases between. This CDR3 has 17 amino acids. CDR3 loop: CASSPLAPTGSTDTQYF. The DNA of the CDR3 is TGTGCCAGCTCACCACTTGCCCCCACGGGAAGCACAGATACGCAGTATTTT. Full variable domain (outside the CDR3, taken from reference TRBV18 and TRBJ2-3): NAGVMQNPRHLVRRRGQEARLRCSPMKGHSHVYWYRQLPEEGLKFMVYLQKENIIDESGMPKERFSAEFPKEGPSILRIQQVVRGDSAAYFCASSPLAPTGSTDTQYFGPGTRLTVL.

The rearrangement joins TRBV5-4 to TRBJ2-1, with D perhaps matching TRBD2 (5 bases). The ends were cut back, 4 bases at V and 0 bases at J, with 11 bases in the middle. The CDR3 sequence is 15 residues long. Germline-derived CDR1 and CDR2 are SGHNT and YYREEE (reference sequence). This CDR3 is CASSPDSGSYNEQFF. The DNA of the CDR3 is TGTGCCAGCAGCCCGGACTCGGGCTCCTACAATGAGCAGTTCTTC. Full variable domain (missing parts from reference TRBV5-4 and TRBJ2-1): ETGVTQSPTHLIKTRGQQVTLRCSSQSGHNTVSWYQQALGQGPQFIFQYYREEENGRGNFPPRFSGLQFPNYSSELNVNALELDDSALYLCASSPDSGSYNEQFFGPGTRLTVL.

This clone has just one count. The V and J genes are TRBV28 and TRBJ1-2, with TRBD1 as a possible D gene (6 bases). This CDR3 has 15 residues. Germline V gene lookup returns CDR1 MDHEN and CDR2 SYDVKM. V lost 8 bases and J 2 bases, leaving 18 bases between the germline ends. In nucleotides, the CDR3 is TGTGCCAGCCGGTCTTCTAGGGGGGGCAACTATGGCTACACCTTC. Amino acid sequence: CASRSSRGGNYGYTF.

The chain's CDR3 is CASSPQGAQGYTF. The CDR3 nucleotides read TGTGCCAGCAGCCCCCAGGGGGCGCAAGGCTACACCTTC. The J gene is TRBJ1-2, the V gene TRBV11-3; 8 nucleotides line up with TRBD1. V shed 5 bases, J shed 8 bases, and the junction held 7 bases outside the gene matches. CDR1 is SGHNT, CDR2 YENEEA, per germline. The CDR3 has 13 amino acids. Combining the CDR3 with reference TRBV11-3 and TRBJ1-2 gives the whole variable domain EAGVVQSPRYKIIEKKQPVAFWCNPISGHNTLYWYLQNLGQGPELLIRYENEEAVDDSQLPKDRFSAERLKGVDSTLKIQPAELGDSAVYLCASSPQGAQGYTFGSGTRLTVV.

The chain has TRBV19 and TRBJ2-7; D might be TRBD1 (5 bases). The germline CDR1 and CDR2 sequences are LNHDA and SQIVND (reference sequence). Trimming stripped 5 bases from V and 2 bases from J, with 13 bases between. This CDR3 contains 14 residues. CDR3: CASSPPGLPYEQYF. CDR3 in DNA: TGTGCCAGTAGTCCTCCAGGGCTACCCTACGAGCAGTACTTC.